This T cell receptor beta chain was sequenced for a study of regulatory T cells in long-lasting Graves disease. General study results and limits: Persistent disease was associated with favored TRBV28 usage and with favored use of TRBJ1-2 and TRBJ2-5.

This clonotype was seen a handful of times. Its antigen is still unknown. Construction of the TCR beta libraries employed iRepertoire HTBI primers in conjunction with Arm-PCR of CDR3 regions. Authors' methods: Spanning all samples, the identified segments comprised some 60 TRBV and around 13 TRBJ. MiXCR, applied by TCRdb to the multiplex PCR reads, yields one record per CDR3 protein. None of the V and J calls come from the authors' own analysis; TCRdb made them. The data contain 350,000 to 500,000 distinct CDR3 sequences, around 15% of them singletons. The length of the CDR3 is 15 residues. Germline V lookup: CDR1 SNHLY, CDR2 FYNNEI. V was pared by 4 bases and J by 2 bases, with 13 bases between. Time point given: newly diagnosed GD, antithyroid drugs for less than 3 months. The authors made the TCR library using RNA they extracted from PBMCs. These sequences were also reported in another study, on T cells in Graves' hyperthyroidism and ophthalmopathy. As that study records: The study used the HTBI primer set for a first-round RT-PCR of the TCR CDR3.

The starting material was peripheral blood mononuclear cells (PBMCs), obtained at new diagnosis, from a patient treated with antithyroid drugs. The sequence was obtained from a woman aged 45-65 years with Graves disease. This rearrangement joins TRBV2 to TRBJ2-3, with D unclear. CDR3 nucleotide sequence: TGTGCCAGCAGTGCCTCCACGGTTCACACAGATACGCAGTATTTT. This codes for CASSASTVHTDTQYF.